These 3 T cell receptor beta chains were sequenced from one sample in a study of T-cell reconstitution after alpha-beta-depleted transplantation in children. Preparation of the TCRbeta library was carried out with unique molecular identifiers. MiXCR was run by TCRdb on the PCR reads, yielding one entry per CDR3 protein. The sample contains 600,000 to 700,000 distinct CDR3 sequences, roughly 15% of which appear only once. This specimen was PBMCs from the stem cell graft donor, taken from the stem cell graft. These receptors were obtained from a human donor who donated a stem cell graft to a child with acute myeloid leukemia.

This clonotype was recorded a few times. This chain joins TRBV6-1 and TRBJ2-3; TRBD2 agrees at 12 bases. Germline assignment: CDR1 MNHNS and CDR2 SASEGT. Trimming at V came to 4 bases and at J to 4 bases, leaving 9 bases not matched to a gene. The CDR3 covers 17 residues. In DNA, the CDR3 is TGTGCCAGCAGTGTAAATCTAGCGGGGGGGCCGCCAGATACGCAGTATTTT. Residues: CASSVNLAGGPPDTQYF.

This clonotype has just a few counts. The chain employs TRBV5-1 and TRBJ2-3, with 8 bases identical to TRBD1. This CDR3 has 15 residues. The J segment lost 4 bases and the V segment lost 0 bases, leaving 4 bases of the junction unmatched. Per germline, CDR1 SGHRS and CDR2 YFSETQ. The CDR3 here is CASSLGQGPADTQYF. The CDR3 nucleotides are TGCGCCAGCAGCTTGGGACAGGGGCCGGCAGATACGCAGTATTTT.

This clonotype has just a few counts. The chain combines TRBV5-1 with TRBJ2-3, with 9 bases identical to TRBD2. V was pared by 0 bases and J by 4 bases, with 6 bases of the junction left unmatched. The germline CDR1 and CDR2 sequences are SGHRS and YFSETQ. This CDR3 has 16 amino acids. The CDR3 DNA sequence: TGCGCCAGCAGCTTGGCCTCGGCGGGGGGGCCAGATACGCAGTATTTT. This sequence encodes CASSLASAGGPDTQYF.